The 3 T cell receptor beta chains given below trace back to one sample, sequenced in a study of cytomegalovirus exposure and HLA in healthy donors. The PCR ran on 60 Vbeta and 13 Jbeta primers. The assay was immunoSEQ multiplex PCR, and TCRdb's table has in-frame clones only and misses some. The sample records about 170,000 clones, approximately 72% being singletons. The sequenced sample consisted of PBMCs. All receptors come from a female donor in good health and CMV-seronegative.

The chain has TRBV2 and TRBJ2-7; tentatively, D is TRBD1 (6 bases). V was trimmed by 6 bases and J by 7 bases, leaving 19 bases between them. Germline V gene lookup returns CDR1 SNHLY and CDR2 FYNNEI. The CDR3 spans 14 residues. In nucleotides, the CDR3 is TGTGCCAGCAGCGAACAGGGTCCACTTGGTGAGCAGTACTTC. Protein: CASSEQGPLGEQYF.

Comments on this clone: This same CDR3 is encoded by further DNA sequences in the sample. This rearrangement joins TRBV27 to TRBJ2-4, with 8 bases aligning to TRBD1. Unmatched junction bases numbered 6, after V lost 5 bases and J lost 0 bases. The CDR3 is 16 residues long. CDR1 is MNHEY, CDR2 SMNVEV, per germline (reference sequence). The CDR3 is CASSPGQGLAKNIQYF. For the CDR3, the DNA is TGTGCCAGCAGTCCCGGACAGGGCCTAGCCAAAAACATTCAGTACTTC.

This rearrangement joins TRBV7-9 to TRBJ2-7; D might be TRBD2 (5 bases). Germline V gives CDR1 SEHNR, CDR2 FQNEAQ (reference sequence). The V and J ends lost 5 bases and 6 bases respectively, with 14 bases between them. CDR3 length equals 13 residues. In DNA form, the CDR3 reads TGTGCCAGCAGCCTCTCCCTACGGGGCGAGCAGTACTTC. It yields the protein CASSLSLRGEQYF.